This T cell receptor beta chain was documented in a study of post-analysis software for immune sequencing data. Findings and limits, study-wide: Five or six TRBV segments were more frequent in patients than controls; TRBV5-6, TRBV5-1 and TRBV20-1 belonged to this group.

Remarks on this clonotype: Its antigen is as yet unknown.

Incorporated into the TCR beta cDNA libraries were unique molecular identifiers, which served to reduce PCR and sequencing biases. Via MiXCR, TCRdb re-called the PCR reads, giving one row per CDR3 protein. Of roughly 410,000 distinct CDR3 sequences in the sample, around 33% were seen once. The CDR3 sequence is 13 residues long. Germline CDR1 reads DFQATT; CDR2 reads SNEGSKA (reference sequence). Trimming cost V 6 bases and J 6 bases, with 17 bases left between them. This TCR was sampled from a girl between 5 and 17 years old with multiple sclerosis. Material for sequencing was blood. V is TRBV20-1 and J is TRBJ1-1; maybe TRBD1 (5 bases). The CDR3 protein is CSAGDQRVAEAFF. CDR3 bases: TGCAGTGCGGGGGACCAACGGGTTGCTGAAGCTTTCTTT.